These T cell receptor beta chains were read from a single sample in a study of blood T cell repertoires in COVID-19. Clones were read by immunoSEQ multiplex PCR, and TCRdb kept only the in-frame ones, dropping some. This repertoire shows 130,000 or so clones, approximately 88% found once; its top ten account for over 9.5%. The sample comprised peripheral blood. The receptors were gathered from a man aged 55 to 70 with active or convalescent COVID-19. CDR3s include the opening cysteine and the closing phenylalanine or tryptophan. Each record gives: J gene, D gene, clone size, V gene, CDR3 DNA, CDR3 protein. D genes are given only for firm matches. Expanded clones get a size class; other rows say once, few or many, or leave the size out.

TRBJ2-7,TRBD2,NA,TRBV3-1/TRBV3-2,TGTGCCAGCAGACCAGCGGGACTTAACTACGAGCAGTACTTC,CASRPAGLNYEQYF
TRBJ2-1,TRBD2,NA,TRBV7-9,TGTGCCAGCAGCCCCCGCGGGGGGTCAATCACCTACAATGAGCAGTTCTTC,CASSPRGGSITYNEQFF
TRBJ2-3,NA,NA,TRBV5-1,TGCGCCAGCAGCTTAGAGGGCACAGATACGCAGTATTTT,CASSLEGTDTQYF
TRBJ2-7,NA,NA,TRBV7-2,TGTGCCAGCAGCCTCCAGTTTTACGAGCAGTACTTC,CASSLQFYEQYF
TRBJ2-2,TRBD1,NA,TRBV19,TGTGCCAGTCGTCAAGGGGGCACCCGGAACGGGGAGCTGTTTTTT,CASRQGGTRNGELFF
TRBJ2-5,TRBD1,NA,TRBV6-5,TGTGCCAGCAGTTACTCACAGGGGGCGATTGAGACCCAGTACTTC,CASSYSQGAIETQYF
TRBJ1-3,NA,NA,TRBV7-9,TGTGCCAGCAGCTTTTGGCAGGGAAACACCATATATTTT,CASSFWQGNTIYF
TRBJ2-6,NA,NA,TRBV15,TGTGCCACCAGCAGGTGGTCAGGTCGCTCTGGGGCCAACGTCCTGACTTTC,CATSRWSGRSGANVLTF
TRBJ2-2,NA,NA,TRBV7-6,TGTGCCAGCAGCTCGACTAACACCGGGGAGCTGTTTTTT,CASSSTNTGELFF
TRBJ2-7,NA,few,TRBV5-1,TGCGCCAGCAGCCCCGGGAGTATAAACTACGAGCAGTACTTC,CASSPGSINYEQYF
TRBJ2-1,TRBD2,NA,TRBV7-9,TGTGCCAGCAGCTTAAGAACTAGCGGGAGTCATGAGCAGTTCTTC,CASSLRTSGSHEQFF
TRBJ2-2,TRBD1,NA,TRBV7-2,TGTGCCAGCACCTACAGGGGCGGACCGAACACCGGGGAGCTGTTTTTT,CASTYRGGPNTGELFF
TRBJ1-1,NA,few,TRBV4-1,TGCGCCAGCAGCTCTGGTCAGTTGGCCACTGAAGCTTTCTTT,CASSSGQLATEAFF
TRBJ1-1,NA,NA,TRBV4-3,TGCGCCAGCAGCCAAGATCTACCCCGATCAAGTATGAACACTGAAGCTTTCTTT,CASSQDLPRSSMNTEAFF
TRBJ1-2,TRBD1,NA,TRBV3-1/TRBV3-2,TGTGCCAGCAGCCAAGGGACAGGGGAACTTGGCTACACCTTC,CASSQGTGELGYTF
TRBJ1-1,TRBD1,NA,TRBV28,TGTGCCAGCAGTTCGACAGGGGCTCCCACAGTTGAAGCTTTCTTT,CASSSTGAPTVEAFF
TRBJ2-1,TRBD2,NA,TRBV3-1/TRBV3-2,TGTGCCAGCAGCCAAGTGAAGGGTAGCGGGACCTACAATGAGCAGTTCTTC,CASSQVKGSGTYNEQFF
TRBJ2-7,NA,NA,TRBV5-5,TGTGCCAGCAGCTTGGAGATGTTGAACACCTACGAGCAGTACTTC,CASSLEMLNTYEQYF
TRBJ1-1,NA,NA,TRBV2,TGTGCCAGCAGTGAAGCGCTGGGGGGGGCTTTCTTT,CASSEALGGAFF
TRBJ2-1,NA,NA,TRBV29-1,TGCAGCGTTGAGGGCGGGTACTCTAGCGATGAGCAGTTCTTC,CSVEGGYSSDEQFF
TRBJ1-4,TRBD1,many,TRBV30,TGTGCATGGGACAGGGGGTATGAAAAACTGTTTTTT,CAWDRGYEKLFF
TRBJ2-1,TRBD2,NA,TRBV3-1/TRBV3-2,TGTGCCAGCAGCCAAACTAGCGGTTCCTACAATGAGCAGTTCTTC,CASSQTSGSYNEQFF
TRBJ1-4,TRBD1,NA,TRBV30,TGTGCCTGGAGCCCCCCCGGGACAGGGGAAAAACTGTTTTTT,CAWSPPGTGEKLFF
TRBJ2-2,TRBD1,few,TRBV9,TGTGCCAGCAGCTTTGGACAGGGCACCGGGGAGCTGTTTTTT,CASSFGQGTGELFF
TRBJ2-7,NA,NA,TRBV7-2,TGTGCCAGCAGCACGGACTCCTTATCCTACGAGCAGTACTTC,CASSTDSLSYEQYF
TRBJ1-2,NA,once,TRBV28,TGTGCCAGCAGTTCTCTAGGTATGGGCTACACCTTC,CASSSLGMGYTF
TRBJ2-3,TRBD2,NA,TRBV15,TGTGCCACCAGCAGACGGGAGGCTACAGATACGCAGTATTTT,CATSRREATDTQYF
TRBJ2-1,NA,NA,TRBV24-1,TGTGCCACCAGTGATAGACAGCTTAGCTCCTACAATGAGCAGTTCTTC,CATSDRQLSSYNEQFF
TRBJ1-1,TRBD1,NA,TRBV4-3,TGCGCCAGCAGCCTGGGACAGCTAATGAACACTGAAGCTTTCTTT,CASSLGQLMNTEAFF
TRBJ2-7,TRBD1,NA,TRBV6-2/TRBV6-3,TGTGCCAGCAGTTGGACCGACAGGGGGCGCGGGAACGAGCAGTACTTC,CASSWTDRGRGNEQYF
TRBJ1-4,NA,NA,TRBV28,TGTGCCAGCAGACCCTCTCCCGGGAAGAATGAAAAACTGTTTTTT,CASRPSPGKNEKLFF
TRBJ2-7,TRBD1,few,TRBV12-3/TRBV12-4,TGTGCCAGCACTCCCGGACAGGGCTTTGGGCAGTACTTC,CASTPGQGFGQYF
TRBJ2-1,NA,NA,TRBV18,TGTGCCAGCTCACCCGCGACTAGAACCAATGAGCAGTTCTTC,CASSPATRTNEQFF
TRBJ2-1,NA,NA,TRBV19,TGTGCCAGTAGTATTGCAGGGAATTCCTACAATGAGCAGTTCTTC,CASSIAGNSYNEQFF
TRBJ2-7,NA,NA,TRBV14,TGTGCCAGCAGCCCCCTATCGGAGGGCTCCTACGAGCAGTACTTC,CASSPLSEGSYEQYF
TRBJ2-3,NA,NA,TRBV7-9,TGTGCCAGCAGCTTACTAGCGCTGGCTAGCACAGATACGCAGTATTTT,CASSLLALASTDTQYF
TRBJ2-1,NA,NA,TRBV15,TGTGCCACCAGCAGAGAGATATTGAGCTCCTACAATGAGCAGTTCTTC,CATSREILSSYNEQFF
TRBJ2-3,NA,NA,TRBV11-2,TGTGCCAGCAGCCCCCGGAGGCGCGCCACAGATACGCAGTATTTT,CASSPRRRATDTQYF
TRBJ1-1,NA,NA,TRBV7-9,TGTGCCAGTTCCATTACGCCGGGGGACACTGAAGCTTTCTTT,CASSITPGDTEAFF
TRBJ1-1,NA,once,TRBV21-1,TGTGCCAGCAGCAAGAGGAGGCCCGACCGGCGGGGGAACACTGAAGCTTTCTTT,CASSKRRPDRRGNTEAFF
TRBJ1-1,NA,once,TRBV28,TGTGCCAGCAGCCCCCTGGGGGGGCGATTCCGTCTGAACACTGAAGCTTTCTTT,CASSPLGGRFRLNTEAFF
TRBJ2-3,NA,NA,TRBV18,TGTGCCAGCTCAGCCTGGGAGAGGACAGATACGCAGTATTTT,CASSAWERTDTQYF
TRBJ2-3,TRBD2,NA,TRBV19,TGTGCCAGTAGTATAGATCTTCTAGCGGGAGGGCCAGATACGCAGTATTTT,CASSIDLLAGGPDTQYF